This is a list of T cell receptor beta chains from one sample in a study of identical twins. TCRdb called the 5' RACE reads again in MiXCR, with one record for every CDR3 protein. This table holds 450,000 to 650,000 distinct CDR3 sequences, around a tenth found once. Another study also made use of these data, one on yellow fever vaccine responses in identical twins.

The sequenced sample was PBMCs. The source is a young woman in good health. The CDR3 runs from the conserved cysteine through the conserved F or W. D genes are given only for firm matches. Expanded clones get a size class; other rows say once, few or many, or leave the size out.

abundance	v_gene	d_gene	j_gene	CDR3nt	CDR3aa
many	TRBV6-1	.	TRBJ1-1	TGTGCCAGCAGTGGCTTAGGGGCTCCCACTGAAGCTTTCTTT	CASSGLGAPTEAFF
.	TRBV2	TRBD1	TRBJ2-4	TGTGCCAGCAGAGACAGGGAAAACATTCAGTACTTC	CASRDRENIQYF
.	TRBV10-3	TRBD1	TRBJ2-2	TGTGCCATCAGGGGGACAGGGACCACCGGGGAGCTGTTTTTT	CAIRGTGTTGELFF
many	TRBV12-3/TRBV12-4	.	TRBJ2-1	TGTGCCAGCAGTCTTCGACAGGAATACAATGAGCAGTTCTTC	CASSLRQEYNEQFF
few	TRBV20-1	.	TRBJ2-3	TGCAGTGCTAGAGACCCAATGGGGGGACAGTACACAGATACGCAGTATTTT	CSARDPMGGQYTDTQYF
few	TRBV20-1	.	TRBJ2-3	TGCAGTGCTAGCCGATATGGGTCTACAGATACGCAGTATTTT	CSASRYGSTDTQYF
few	TRBV18	TRBD1	TRBJ2-7	TGTGCCAGCTCACCACAGGGGGCGGGCGAGCAGTACTTC	CASSPQGAGEQYF
few	TRBV7-2	TRBD2	TRBJ2-1	TGTGCCAGCAGTCCGACTAGCGGGAGATTAAATGAGCAGTTCTTC	CASSPTSGRLNEQFF
many	TRBV10-3	TRBD2	TRBJ2-2	TGTGCCCTCATAGCGGGGGACACCGGGGAGCTGTTTTTT	CALIAGDTGELFF
many	TRBV5-1	.	TRBJ2-7	TGCGCCAGCAGCCGGGACGCGTCAAACTACGAGCAGTACTTC	CASSRDASNYEQYF